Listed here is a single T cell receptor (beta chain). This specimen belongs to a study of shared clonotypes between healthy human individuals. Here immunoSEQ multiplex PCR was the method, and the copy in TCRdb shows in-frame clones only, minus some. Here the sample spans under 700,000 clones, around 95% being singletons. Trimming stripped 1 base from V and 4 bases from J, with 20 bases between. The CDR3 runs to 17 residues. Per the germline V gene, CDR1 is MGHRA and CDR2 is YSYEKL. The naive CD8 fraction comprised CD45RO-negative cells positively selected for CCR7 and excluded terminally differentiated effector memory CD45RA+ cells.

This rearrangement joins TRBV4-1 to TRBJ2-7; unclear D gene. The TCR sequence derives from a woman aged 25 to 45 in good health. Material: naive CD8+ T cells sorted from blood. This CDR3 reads CASSQAPITATAYEQYF. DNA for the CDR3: TGCGCCAGCAGCCAAGCCCCAATCACGGCAACCGCATACGAGCAGTACTTC.